This TCR beta chain was sequenced during a study of breast tumors, draining lymph nodes, adjacent tissues (dated by TCRdb to about 2016). Notes on the research overall: The study compared TCR beta repertoires across tumor, adjacent nontumor tissue and axillary lymph nodes from breast cancer patients. In human breast cancer, the study set out to evaluate how tumor, surrounding tissue and draining lymph node repertoires relate to one another and whether T cells may move between these sites.

The investigation overall reported the following: A scenario in which most tumor T cells derive from the lymph node and then expand within tumor tissue was judged to be consistent with the data. The conclusion that tumor T cells originate in lymph nodes was framed as consistent with a hypothesis rather than directly demonstrated. Tumor T-cell repertoires showed less diversity than lymph node repertoires and more diversity than nontumor tissue repertoires, and tumor T-cell repertoires showed preferential V and J gene usage. Tumor and nontumor tissue repertoires were found to be significantly more similar in luminal-like than in basal-like breast cancer.

The run used an Illumina HiSeq 2000. TCR beta chain libraries were generated by multiplex PCR amplification. The amplified TCR beta chain products were analyzed by high-throughput sequencing. The public reads were run again by TCRdb, first through fastp at Q25 and then through MiXCR, and only productive beta chains were kept. Entries are consolidated by CDR3 protein sequence, retaining the most common genes and DNA. The sample includes roughly 120,000 distinct CDR3 sequences, with 15% to 20% observed a single time. The top ten clonotypes cover about 3.7% of the sample. The lymph node samples were taken from the axillary draining lymph nodes of breast cancer patients. About this clonotype itself: Its antigen specificity is not known. A read error is possible here, since a much larger clone lies one base away.

Reading the germline V gene gives CDR1 SGHAT and CDR2 FQNNGV. The CDR3 sequence holds 14 residues, the cysteine and phenylalanine included. The CDR3 DNA has 42 bases and is translated from base 1. This receptor was obtained from a female donor with breast cancer. Some clones in this sample may be carry-over from other donors' samples. Sequenced material: axillary lymph node tissue. The V and J segments used are TRBV11-2 and TRBJ1-2, with 9 bases aligning to TRBD1. For the CDR3, the sequence is CASGLGQGLYGYTF. The nucleotides are TGTGCCAGCGGCTTAGGACAGGGGCTCTATGGCTACACCTTC.